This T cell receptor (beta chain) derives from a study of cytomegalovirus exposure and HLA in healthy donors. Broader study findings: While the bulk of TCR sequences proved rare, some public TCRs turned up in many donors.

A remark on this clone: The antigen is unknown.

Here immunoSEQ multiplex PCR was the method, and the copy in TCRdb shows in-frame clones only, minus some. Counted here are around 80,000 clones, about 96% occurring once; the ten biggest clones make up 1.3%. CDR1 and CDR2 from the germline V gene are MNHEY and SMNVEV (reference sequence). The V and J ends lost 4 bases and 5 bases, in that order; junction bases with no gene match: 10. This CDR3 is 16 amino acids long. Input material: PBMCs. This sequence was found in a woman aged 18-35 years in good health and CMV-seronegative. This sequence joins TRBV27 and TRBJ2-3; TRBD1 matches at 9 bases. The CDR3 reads CASSWNPGQGGDTQYF. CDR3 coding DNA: TGTGCCAGCAGTTGGAATCCGGGACAGGGAGGAGATACGCAGTATTTT.